The source of this TCR beta chain is a study of metastatic and nonmetastatic thyroid tumors. At the level of the study: Repertoires from malignant and benign thyroid patients were compared across blood and tumor or nodule tissue.

CDR1 is MNHNS, CDR2 SASEGT, per germline. CDR3 size: 15 residues. For this clone: Sequence at one end of the junction differs from germline and may be a read error.

Using MiXCR, TCRdb re-called clones from the PCR reads. The sample yields approximately 17,000 clones, more than 20% seen once. Ahead of thyroid surgery, no patient had received treatment of any kind. Material for sequencing was blood. This clonotype originated in a male donor with papillary thyroid cancer or a benign thyroid nodule (not recorded which). Some clones in this sample may be carry-over from other donors' samples. The chain recombines TRBV6-1 with TRBJ1-4; D gene uncertain. The CDR3 sequence is CASIEVVATGEKLIF. The CDR3 DNA follows: TGTGCCAGCATTGAAGTGGTCGCAACGGGAGAAAAACTGATTTTT.